The T cell receptor (beta chain) under discussion was sequenced for a study of memory CD4+ T cells and cytomegalovirus serostatus. Study results and caveats: CD4+ memory repertoires contained about 40% of the roughly 160 reported CMV TCRbeta sequences. CMV serostatus prediction reached median AUC about 0.95, or 0.9 with US-trained model.

The repertoire was sequenced with immunoSEQ multiplex PCR; TCRdb's copy has only in-frame clones and lacks some. The sample has around 45,000 clones; around 76% are singletons. Single viable CD3+CD4+CD8-CD45RO+ cells were sorted as the memory CD4+ T cells. Regarding this clone: Its antigen remains unidentified.

The specimen sequenced was memory CD4+ T cells from blood. The TCR sequence derives from an adult in good health and CMV-seronegative.

The CDR3 region is CSARAFPEQYF. CDR3 coding DNA: TGCAGTGCTAGAGCGTTTCCCGAGCAGTACTTC. The rearrangement joins TRBV20-1 to TRBJ2-5; D is uncertain. Matching the DNA end better, TRBJ2-7 makes the J call doubtful. The CDR3 length is 11 residues. From germline, CDR1 is DFQATT and CDR2 SNEGSKA (reference sequence).